This TCR beta chain was sequenced in a study of cytomegalovirus exposure and HLA in healthy donors (TCRdb year 2017). About the study as a whole: According to an earlier analysis of around 600 of the donors, some 180 million T cells yielded 100 million or so unique TCR beta sequences and more than 250 Gb of sequence data. About 280 gigabases of sequencing data and roughly 80 million unique TCR sequences made up an early release that covered approximately 700 HLA-typed donors. To predict cytomegalovirus infection status, the study brought together high-throughput TCR immunosequencing, statistical association of individual TCRs with disease status, and machine learning. Genome-wide SNP genotypes for about 65% of the 666 donors were used in a later genetic analysis, which treated that subset as a discovery cohort. A separate validation cohort of about 110 different subjects was used in addition to the 666-subject first cohort. Among the roughly 380 genotyped donors, around 81% belonged to the genetic ancestry cluster associated with self-reported Caucasian donors. Every discovery cohort repertoire had been produced on one sequencing platform. Several DR-DQ haplotypes were treated as single units for association and clustering because of strong linkage in the cohort. HLA typing included class I and class II loci at four-digit resolution. In an earlier analysis of about 590 of the donors, high-throughput TCR beta sequencing was used to judge whether each TCR beta V gene segment behaved as functional or pseudogenic. Alongside the repertoire data, information on donor age, sex, ethnicity and CMV serostatus was compiled. Among about 360 genotyped donors of the cohort, an average of 235,054 unique TCR beta nucleotide sequences were sequenced per donor, roughly 18% of them non-productive. Typing coverage differed by locus: A, B, C, DRB1 and DQB1 were typed in roughly 620-640 donors, DQA1 in approximately 520, DPA1 in around 610, and DPB1 in roughly 450. Rather than using new phenotypic data, the later analysis identified candidate immune exposures from TCR beta sequences and from how often those sequences occurred across donors. The study used immunosequencing to profile the T cell repertoires of approximately 650 subjects and linked those repertoires to cytomegalovirus serostatus. The study aimed to test whether cataloging public T cell receptors could reveal signatures of past pathogen exposure. In a later analysis, previously published TCR beta repertoires from several hundred donors were re-analyzed and high-resolution HLA genotyping was added so that TCR occurrence patterns could be studied. Overall study outcomes, separate from this receptor: A further reported finding was that TCR beta sequences accurately predicted the HLA-A and HLA-B alleles for most subjects in the first cohort. Linkage disequilibrium might explain the correlated functional status among segregating V segments, but an unknown experimental factor could not be excluded. The classifier was reported to diagnose cytomegalovirus status with high specificity and sensitivity in both the original cohort and the validation cohort. According to the authors, the approach could potentially be generalized to other disease states and immunological phenotypes. Some IMGT-functional V segments, including TRBV6-2 and TRBV6-3, could not be distinguished by the 87-base-pair reads and were therefore excluded. Specific HLA alleles were associated with roughly 17,000 TCR beta sequences at a false discovery rate of 0.05 in a later analysis. The study gave a list of more than 150 TCR beta chains associated with cytomegalovirus. Presence/absence analyses assumed roughly uniform sequencing depth across donors, an assumption that may not hold. In this cohort, only TCR beta chains were sequenced, and detectable features were limited by the absence of alpha or paired-chain data. A later analysis found that most CMV-associated TCR beta chains appeared HLA-restricted, with HLA associations seemingly driven largely by CMV exposure. In an earlier analysis of a few hundred of the donors, most TCR beta V segments were observed in productive rearrangements about 87% or about 30% of the time, broadly matching IMGT annotations. HLA typing was unavailable for some donors at each locus, so association tests used only the typed subset. V-gene and J-gene trimming of TCR beta chains was associated with a missense DCLRE1C variant in a later genetic analysis, and the association was replicated in an independent cohort. The only immune exposure information available for the cohort was CMV serostatus. In a later genetic analysis, fewer N-insertions in productive TCRs were reported among donors in an Asian-associated ancestry cluster than the roughly 710-donor mean. In a later analysis, HLA-associated TCR beta chains were found to be more clonally expanded and to have lower generation probabilities than equally common non-associated chains. A cluster of highly shared sequence variants was judged likely to represent a technical artifact of the sequencing pipeline. Because counts were too low, roughly 18 rarely observed V segments, including chromosome 9 orphons, were left out of the earlier analysis of approximately 580 of the donors. In a later analysis, the rate of TCR association differed among HLA loci, with DRB1 alleles having the most associated TCRs and HLA-C alleles having the fewest. Several of the top co-occurrence clusters appeared to be linked to parvovirus B19, influenza, CMV and Epstein-Barr virus, according to a later analysis. In vitro tests confirmed that a few of the cytomegalovirus-associated TCR beta chains recognize cytomegalovirus antigens. While some public TCRs were present in many individuals, most TCR sequences turned up only very rarely across donors. Strong co-occurrence of HLA alleles, especially DR and DQ, made assigning TCR associations to individual alleles difficult.

Libraries were built with the immunoSEQ multiplex PCR assay. For the multiplex PCR, a mixture combining 60 forward primers for TCR Vbeta segments and 13 reverse primers for TCR Jbeta segments was used. Amplification of the CDR3 region of rearranged TCR beta genes was performed with a multiplex PCR assay on genomic DNA. The Illumina HiSeq System was used to sequence the amplified TCR beta libraries as 87-base-pair reads. Regarding the original processing steps: A later analysis tallied about 77 million unique TCR beta chains across the 550 to 850 repertoires, and approximately 12 million of those chains were shared by two or more donors. Raw reads were error-corrected and collapsed into unique sequences with a nearest-neighbor algorithm that merged closely related sequences to remove PCR and sequencing errors. To assign V, D and J gene segments, CDR3 sequences were aligned to IMGT reference sequences. For a sequence to be retained, a match of at least six nucleotides to both a V gene segment and a J gene segment was required. Rearrangements were classified as productive when the CDR3 lacked stop codons and remained in frame with V and J, and all other rearrangements were classified as non-productive. Following IMGT convention, CDR3 was defined as the stretch from the second conserved V-encoded cysteine to the conserved J-encoded phenylalanine. The earlier analysis of about 610 of the donors excluded sequences that lacked an unambiguous match to a single V gene segment. An earlier analysis of about 590 of the donors classified V segments as functional when productive rearrangements were above 56.7% and as segregating when the standard deviation between donors was above 5%. A statistical classification framework was developed to diagnose cytomegalovirus status using the catalog of TCR beta chain sequences. In a later analysis, TCR nucleotide sequences were compared against IMGT/GENE-DB human TR gene sequences so that V and J genes could be assigned. In a later analysis, CDR3 sequences and most-parsimonious VDJ recombination scenarios were assigned using the TCRdist pipeline. A later analysis defined each TCR beta chain by its CDR3 amino acid sequence plus V-gene family, and excluded reads lacking a unique V-gene family. As a way to deal with suspected cross-contamination and a sequencing artifact, a later analysis dropped under 600 nucleotide sequences that were highly shared and had low generation probability. In a later analysis, a clonal expansion index was calculated for each public chain from normalized within-repertoire ranks of inferred template counts. A later analysis computed generation probabilities with a VDJ recombination model fitted to out-of-frame rearrangements, and checked the results against IGoR. Hypergeometric tests were used in a later analysis to score TCR-TCR, TCR-HLA and TCR-CMV co-occurrence, with a repertoire-size bias correction applied to the TCR pairs. False discovery rates were estimated in a later analysis by permuting HLA or CMV assignments 20 times. A later analysis grouped co-occurring TCRs with DBSCAN, adding TCRdist sequence similarity when clustering within HLA-allele-positive subsets. Repertoires with fewer than 30,000 or more than 120,000 public chains, plus five repertoires with anomalous nucleotide sharing, were excluded from co-occurrence clustering. TCRdb stores this immuneACCESS table with in-frame sequences only. Part of the clones is absent; in the studies checked, under half of the shortfall reflects unresolved V genes, and no reason is known for the rest. V, J and clone size reflect that table, while D and trimming were determined from the DNA. The sample yields 180,000 or so clones; 75% to 80% were counted once. 11% to 15% of the sample is in the top ten clones.

The CDR1 and CDR2 encoded by the germline V gene are LGHNA and YSLEER. Reading from cysteine to phenylalanine, the CDR3 counts 14 amino acids. Left in the record is the CDR3 DNA by itself, 42 bases read in frame from the first base. The V end loses 0 bases and the J end loses 2 bases, and a stretch of 5 bases separates them. The cohort was made up of approximately 670 healthy bone marrow donors. All cohort members were sampled while nominally healthy, although unrecorded immune exposures were likely present. The donor was CMV seropositive and was included in the group of 289 seropositive cohort members. Every donor gave a peripheral blood sample, and the peripheral blood mononuclear cells from that sample were used for TCR beta sequencing. The Qiagen DNeasy Blood Extraction Kit was used to extract genomic DNA from the blood cell samples. A note on this clone: Its antigen is not yet known. Per-base qualities were not stored, and no clone one base away is much larger.

The TCR sequence derives from a man aged 50-60 years in good health and CMV-seropositive. Source material: PBMCs. The rearrangement combines TRBV4-3 with TRBJ1-5; the D gene is not confidently resolved. The nucleotide sequence reads as follows: TGCGCCAGCAGCCAAGATGTCGGCAATCAGCCCCAGCATTTT. It is translated as CASSQDVGNQPQHF.